These 29 T cell receptor beta chains were all obtained from the same sample, sequenced in a study of blood T cell repertoires in COVID-19. Profiling relied on immunoSEQ multiplex PCR, and the TCRdb table lists in-frame clones only, not all of them. The data show more than 150,000 clones, around 87% seen once. Sequencing used peripheral blood. These TCRs come from a man between 60 and 70 years old with COVID-19, enrolled during active disease.

The genes are TRBV2 and TRBJ1-2; tentatively, D is TRBD1 (6 bases). CDR1 and CDR2 from the germline V gene are SNHLY and FYNNEI. The CDR3 is made up of 19 amino acids. The ends were cut back, 2 bases at V and 4 bases at J, with 26 bases in the middle. This CDR3 reads CASSESRTATAGGRYGYTF. The CDR3 nucleotides are TGTGCCAGCAGTGAATCCCGGACAGCGACGGCGGGGGGGCGCTATGGCTACACCTTC.

The rearrangement uses TRBV6-5 and TRBJ2-7, with a weak D call TRBD1 (6 bases). Germline V gene lookup returns CDR1 MNHEY and CDR2 SVGAGI. The CDR3 extends over 14 amino acids. Trimming stripped 8 bases from V and 3 bases from J, with 17 bases between. The CDR3 sequence is CASSFFGTLYEQYF. The CDR3 DNA reads as TGTGCCAGCTCTTTTTTCGGGACACTCTACGAGCAGTACTTC.

This chain uses TRBV28 with TRBJ2-7; 11 nucleotides line up with TRBD2. Looked up from germline, CDR1 is MDHEN and CDR2 is SYDVKM. The CDR3 has 14 amino acids. V shed 8 bases and J 3 bases; nucleotides not matched to a gene: 6. CDR3: CASGVLAGDYEQYF. CDR3 DNA: TGTGCCAGCGGGGTACTAGCGGGGGACTACGAGCAGTACTTC.

The V gene is TRBV7-6, the J gene TRBJ2-6, with a tentative D call TRBD1 (5 bases). V was pared by 3 bases and J by 0 bases, with 15 bases between. This CDR3 is 18 amino acids long. Germline V gene data show CDR1 as SGHVS and CDR2 as FNYEAQ. For the CDR3, the DNA is TGTGCCAGCAGCTTTACAGGACAAGCTATCTCTGGGGCCAACGTCCTGACTTTC. Amino acids: CASSFTGQAISGANVLTF.

The gene calls are TRBV5-5 and TRBJ1-4; D perhaps matches TRBD1 (5 bases). V shed 2 bases and J shed 6 bases, with 14 bases lying between them. Germline CDR1 is SGHKS and CDR2 is YYEKEE (reference sequence). This CDR3 is built from 15 residues. CDR3 residues: CASSFFGGADEKLFF. The DNA for the CDR3 is TGTGCCAGCAGCTTTTTTGGTGGGGCCGATGAAAAACTGTTTTTT.

The rearrangement uses TRBV4-3 and TRBJ2-5; 11 bases are a match to TRBD2. The trim removed 1 base at V and 5 bases at J, leaving 9 bases unmatched. Germline CDR1 is LGHNA and CDR2 is YSLEER. This CDR3 comprises 17 residues. The CDR3, as DNA: TGCGCCAGCAGCCAAGCGGGACTAGCGGTCGGGGGTGAGACCCAGTACTTC. Amino acid sequence: CASSQAGLAVGGETQYF.

The V call is TRBV7-9, the J call TRBJ1-6; D is perhaps TRBD1 (6 bases). The CDR3 has 15 residues. CDR1 SEHNR and CDR2 FQNEAQ come from the germline V gene (reference sequence). Trimming left V 2 bases short and J 8 bases short, with 13 bases between. CDR3 region: CASSLITGSDSPLHF. Written as DNA, the CDR3 is TGTGCCAGCAGCTTAATTACAGGGTCGGATTCACCCCTCCACTTT.

This chain joins TRBV6-5 and TRBJ1-6, with no clear D. Germline lookup yields CDR1 MNHEY and CDR2 SVGAGI. The V end lost 2 bases, the J end lost 7 bases, and 15 bases lay between the germline ends. The CDR3 is 16 residues long. CDR3 DNA sequence: TGTGCCAGCAGTTACACCCGCGGAGCCATCAATTCACCCCTCCACTTT. This gives the protein CASSYTRGAINSPLHF.

The chain has TRBV12-3 or TRBV12-4 and TRBJ1-5, with 8 bases matching TRBD1. The CDR3 covers 13 residues. Losses at the gene ends were 5 bases for V and 4 bases for J; bases not matched to a gene: 1. This CDR3 is CASSTGGNQPQHF. The CDR3 region has the DNA TGTGCCAGCAGTACAGGGGGGAATCAGCCCCAGCATTTT.

The chain joins TRBV28 to TRBJ2-3, with D perhaps TRBD2 (7 bases). There are 14 residues in the CDR3. Looked up from germline, CDR1 is MDHEN and CDR2 is SYDVKM. V shed 4 bases and J shed 7 bases, with 15 bases lying between them. Written as DNA, the CDR3 is TGTGCCAGCAGTTCGGGGGGCCCATCCAATACGCAGTATTTT. Its protein product is CASSSGGPSNTQYF.

This chain links TRBV6-5 with TRBJ1-4, with 10 bases matching TRBD1. The CDR3 runs to 16 residues. Trimming cost V 2 bases and J 7 bases; bases outside gene matches: 7. The V gene's germline CDR1 is MNHEY and CDR2 SVGAGI. The CDR3 region is CASSYPPGTGVEKLFF. In DNA form, the CDR3 reads TGTGCCAGCAGTTACCCCCCCGGGACAGGGGTTGAAAAACTGTTTTTT.

V is TRBV27 and J is TRBJ1-4; 7 nucleotides line up with TRBD1. V trimming: 6 bases; J trimming: 3 bases; junction bases outside the gene matches: 4. The CDR3 spans 14 residues. Germline CDR1 and CDR2: MNHEY and SMNVEV (reference sequence). CDR3 loop: CASSPGTANEKLFF. CDR3 in DNA: TGTGCCAGCAGCCCCGGGACAGCTAATGAAAAACTGTTTTTT.

The V call is TRBV12-3 or TRBV12-4, the J call TRBJ2-5, with a weak D call TRBD2 (5 bases). The CDR3 is 11 amino acids. The ends were cut back, 7 bases at V and 5 bases at J, with 8 bases in the middle. CDR3 nucleotides: TGTGCCAGCAACCGCGGGGAGACCCAGTACTTC. It codes for CASNRGETQYF.

The rearrangement joins TRBV5-4 to TRBJ1-6, with TRBD1 matching 9 bases. Trimming cost V 0 bases and J 6 bases; bases outside gene matches: 1. The CDR3 is 15 amino acids. Germline V gene data show CDR1 as SGHNT and CDR2 as YYREEE (reference sequence). The DNA of the CDR3 is TGTGCCAGCAGCTTGGGGACAGGGGCTAATTCACCCCTCCACTTT. Translated, it gives CASSLGTGANSPLHF.

The chain couples TRBV6-2 or TRBV6-3 to TRBJ2-4; 8 bases agree with TRBD2. Germline CDR1 and CDR2: MNHEY and SVGEGT. This CDR3 contains 18 residues. J lost 1 base, V lost 5 bases, and 13 bases had no gene match. CDR3 bases: TGTGCCAGCAGTCCCCCGGGAGGGCAGGGTAATGCCAAAAACATTCAGTACTTC. Protein sequence: CASSPPGGQGNAKNIQYF.

The V call is TRBV7-2, the J call TRBJ1-2; the D gene is possibly TRBD1 (5 bases). Trimming shortened V by 1 base and J by 8 bases, and 17 bases separated the two germline ends. CDR1 is SGHTA, CDR2 FQGNSA, per germline. The CDR3 consists of 15 residues. CDR3 in amino acids: CASSLVVQGYRGYTF. The CDR3, as DNA: TGTGCCAGCAGCTTAGTCGTCCAGGGATATCGCGGCTACACCTTC.

The chain joins TRBV19 to TRBJ1-2; D perhaps matches TRBD1 (5 bases). There are 15 residues in the CDR3. CDR1 is LNHDA and CDR2 is SQIVND in the germline V gene (reference sequence). Trimming took off 3 bases at V and 4 bases at J, with 15 bases between the two ends. This chain's CDR3 is CASSMLGAIGYGYTF. In nucleotides, the CDR3 is TGTGCCAGTAGTATGTTAGGGGCGATTGGCTATGGCTACACCTTC. Variable domain in full (rest from reference TRBV19 and TRBJ1-2): DGGITQSPKYLFRKEGQNVTLSCEQNLNHDAMYWYRQDPGQGLRLIYYSQIVNDFQKGDIAEGYSVSREKKESFPLTVTSAQKNPTAFYLCASSMLGAIGYGYTFGSGTRLTVV.

The CDR3 spells CASSKEGAMAFF. CDR3 DNA sequence: TGTGCCAGCAGCAAAGAGGGGGCCATGGCTTTCTTT. This chain uses TRBV21-1 with TRBJ1-1; no DNA check was done on the table's D call, TRBD1. TRBV21-1 is listed as a pseudogene. The CDR3 contains 12 residues.

The V call is TRBV6-7, the J call TRBJ1-2; D might be TRBD1 (6 bases). TRBV6-7 is classed as an ORF, of uncertain function. V lost 9 bases to trimming and J lost 5 bases, with 16 bases between them. The CDR3 length is 13 residues. In DNA form, the CDR3 reads TGTGCCAGACAATGTGACAGGCAGTATGGCTACACCTTC. As protein: CARQCDRQYGYTF.

The V call is TRBV12-1, the J call TRBJ2-1; TRBD1 was called by the table and not checked on the DNA. TRBV12-1 represents a pseudogene. The CDR3 runs 17 residues. The CDR3 loop reads CASKTWPRDRSYNEQFF. The CDR3, as DNA: TGTGCCAGCAAAACCTGGCCCCGGGACAGATCCTACAATGAGCAGTTCTTC.

This rearrangement joins TRBV11-2 to TRBJ2-1; TRBD2 agrees at 9 bases. Trimming at V came to 3 bases and at J to 6 bases, leaving 3 bases not matched to a gene. Germline V gene sequence: CDR1 SGHAT, CDR2 FQNNGV. The length of the CDR3 is 14 residues. As DNA, the CDR3 is TGTGCCAGCAGCTTGGCGGGGGGGTTCAATGAGCAGTTCTTC. This sequence encodes CASSLAGGFNEQFF.

The V gene is TRBV6-2 or TRBV6-3, the J gene TRBJ2-7; 8 bases are a match to TRBD2. CDR3 length: 17 amino acids. J lost 0 bases, V lost 2 bases, and 9 bases had no gene match. The V gene's germline CDR1 is MNHEY and CDR2 SVGEGT. The CDR3 DNA is TGTGCCAGCAGTTACATCGGGCAACTAGCGGTCTCCTACGAGCAGTACTTC. Protein: CASSYIGQLAVSYEQYF.

The chain joins TRBV9 to TRBJ2-5, with TRBD1 matching 8 bases. The CDR3 covers 16 residues. The germline gives CDR1 SGDLS, CDR2 YYNGEE. V lost 4 bases to trimming and J lost 1 base; unmatched junction nucleotides: 9. CDR3 amino acids: CASSPGDRTTQETQYF. CDR3 bases: TGTGCCAGCAGCCCAGGGGACAGGACTACCCAAGAGACCCAGTACTTC.

The chain couples TRBV5-5 to TRBJ1-5; 7 nucleotides line up with TRBD1. The CDR3 loop spans 14 amino acids. V was clipped by 4 bases and J by 4 bases; unmatched bases: 5. Germline V CDR1 and CDR2: SGHKS, YYEKEE (reference sequence). The DNA for the CDR3 is TGTGCCAGCAGCCAATTGACAGGGAATCAGCCCCAGCATTTT. Protein product: CASSQLTGNQPQHF.

The rearrangement links TRBV5-8 to TRBJ2-2, with 8 bases fitting TRBD2. Germline lookup yields CDR1 SGHTS and CDR2 YDEGEE. With V trimmed by 2 bases and J by 3 bases, 6 bases remained unmatched. The CDR3 has 16 amino acids. CDR3 amino acids: CASSFYSGGYTGELFF. The CDR3, as DNA: TGTGCCAGCAGCTTCTACAGCGGGGGCTACACCGGGGAGCTGTTTTTT.

J is TRBJ1-5 and V is TRBV28, with 7 bases lining up with TRBD1. The germline gives CDR1 MDHEN, CDR2 SYDVKM. J lost 0 bases, V lost 5 bases, and 4 bases had no gene match. The CDR3 has 15 residues. CDR3 region: CASSPGQTSNQPQHF. DNA for the CDR3: TGTGCCAGCAGTCCGGGACAGACTAGCAATCAGCCCCAGCATTTT.

J is TRBJ1-2 and V is TRBV7-2; 8 positions match TRBD1. The CDR3 totals 14 residues. Germline CDR1 is SGHTA and CDR2 is FQGNSA. The ends lost 4 bases at V and 5 bases at J; junction bases unmatched: 6. CDR3 DNA: TGTGCCAGCAGCTCACCGACAGGGGCTTATGGCTACACCTTC. This sequence encodes CASSSPTGAYGYTF.

This clone has more than one count but fewer than ten. J is TRBJ1-1 and V is TRBV5-5, with TRBD1 matching 9 bases. Trimming took 8 bases from V and 6 from J; bases not matched to a gene: 11. CDR1 is SGHKS and CDR2 is YYEKEE in the germline V gene (reference sequence). This CDR3 has 14 amino acids. The CDR3, as DNA: TGTGCCAGTACGTACGTACAGGGGGCCGCTGAAGCTTTCTTT. It encodes CASTYVQGAAEAFF.

This clone was seen a handful of times. The same CDR3 also results from other DNA sequences found in this sample. The chain recombines TRBV4-3 with TRBJ1-2, with TRBD1 as a possible D gene (5 bases). V was cut by 3 bases and J by 2 bases, with 7 bases left in between. This CDR3 comprises 13 residues. The V gene's germline CDR1 is LGHNA and CDR2 YSLEER. CDR3 sequence reads: CASSHDSNYGYTF. The CDR3 bases are TGCGCCAGCAGCCATGACAGCAACTATGGCTACACCTTC.